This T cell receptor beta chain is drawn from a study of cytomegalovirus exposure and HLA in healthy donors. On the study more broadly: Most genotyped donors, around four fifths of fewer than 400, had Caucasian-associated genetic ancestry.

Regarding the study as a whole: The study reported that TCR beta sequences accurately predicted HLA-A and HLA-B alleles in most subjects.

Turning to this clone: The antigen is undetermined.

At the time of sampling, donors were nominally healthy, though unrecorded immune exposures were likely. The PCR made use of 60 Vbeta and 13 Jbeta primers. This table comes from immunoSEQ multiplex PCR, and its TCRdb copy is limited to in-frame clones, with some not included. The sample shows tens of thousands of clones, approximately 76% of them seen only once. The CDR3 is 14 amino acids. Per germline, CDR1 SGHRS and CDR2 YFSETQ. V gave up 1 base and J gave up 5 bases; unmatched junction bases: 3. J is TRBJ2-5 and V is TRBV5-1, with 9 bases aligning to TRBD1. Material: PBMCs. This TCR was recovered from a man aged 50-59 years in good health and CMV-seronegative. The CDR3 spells CASSLTGGAETQYF. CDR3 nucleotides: TGCGCCAGCAGCTTGACAGGGGGCGCGGAGACCCAGTACTTC.